One and the same sample provided the 32 T cell receptor beta chains below, sequenced in a study of T cell repertoires in cytomegalovirus infection. Via MiXCR, TCRdb re-called the reads, giving one row per CDR3 protein. The table includes more than 150,000 distinct CDR3 sequences, roughly 19% detected once. Input material: PBMCs. These receptors all stem from a human donor in good health (CMV status not recorded). Some clones in this sample may be carry-over from other donors' samples.

This clonotype was observed a handful of times. V gene TRBV6-2 or TRBV6-3 combines with J gene TRBJ2-2; D is perhaps TRBD1 (6 bases). V was trimmed by 7 bases and J by 5 bases, leaving 20 bases between them. Germline loops: CDR1 MNHEY, CDR2 SVGEGT. The CDR3 covers 16 residues. The CDR3 region is CASKPPLGGGTGELFF. The CDR3 coding sequence is TGTGCCAGCAAACCTCCTCTAGGGGGTGGGACCGGGGAGCTGTTTTTT.

This clonotype was seen a few times. This chain connects TRBV7-2 to TRBJ2-3; D is unresolved. Trimming stripped 1 base from V and 2 bases from J, with 10 bases between. CDR1 SGHTA and CDR2 FQGNSA come from the germline V gene. The CDR3 covers 15 residues. CDR3: CASSLGSLITDTQYF. The CDR3 DNA follows: TGTGCCAGCAGCTTAGGCTCGCTAATCACAGATACGCAGTATTTT.

This clonotype was seen a few times. The chain employs TRBV6-6 and TRBJ1-5; D might be TRBD1 (5 bases). Trimming removed 6 bases from V and 4 bases from J, with 16 bases in between. The CDR3 is 15 residues long. CDR1 and CDR2 (germline): MNHNY, SVGAGI (reference sequence). The CDR3 reads CASSFPRGANQPQHF. The CDR3 DNA sequence: TGTGCCAGCAGCTTTCCTCGTGGGGCAAATCAGCCCCAGCATTTT.

This clonotype was seen only a few times. The gene calls are TRBV30 and TRBJ2-6; D call uncertain. Germline CDR1 reads GTSNPN; CDR2 reads SVGIG (reference sequence). Trimming took off 0 bases at V and 1 base at J, with 7 bases between the two ends. This CDR3 has 15 amino acids. The CDR3 reads CAWSVGGSGANVLTF. DNA for the CDR3: TGTGCCTGGAGTGTAGGTGGGTCTGGGGCCAACGTCCTGACTTTC.

This clonotype appeared a few times. The rearrangement links TRBV7-9 to TRBJ1-2; 8 bases line up with TRBD1. The CDR3 extends over 14 amino acids. The V gene's germline CDR1 is SEHNR and CDR2 FQNEAQ (reference sequence). The J segment lost 10 bases and the V segment lost 2 bases, leaving 9 bases of the junction unmatched. CDR3 sequence: CASSLPGQGLAYTF. The CDR3 DNA reads TGTGCCAGCAGCTTACCCGGACAGGGTCTGGCCTACACCTTC.

This clonotype was picked up a small number of times. The chain has TRBV20-1 and TRBJ2-5; the D gene is possibly TRBD2 (6 bases). From germline, CDR1 is DFQATT and CDR2 SNEGSKA (reference sequence). CDR3 length equals 14 residues. V was pared by 1 base and J by 2 bases, with 11 bases between. The CDR3 sequence is CSARAGVWQETQYF. CDR3 nucleotide sequence: TGCAGTGCTAGAGCGGGAGTCTGGCAAGAGACCCAGTACTTC.

The rearrangement joins TRBV14 to TRBJ2-1; 8 nucleotides align to TRBD1. After removal of 4 bases from V and 8 bases from J, the junction contained 16 bases not matched to a gene. Germline loops: CDR1 SGHDN, CDR2 FVKESK. The CDR3 contains 17 residues. CDR3 nucleotides: TGTGCCAGCAGCCCGCTTGGGGGACAGGAAATCTGGGATGAGCAGTTCTTC. It specifies CASSPLGGQEIWDEQFF.

This sequence joins TRBV7-2 and TRBJ1-2; TRBD1 aligns across 7 bases. The CDR3 is made up of 14 amino acids. V shed 4 bases and J 8 bases; nucleotides not matched to a gene: 10. Germline CDR1 is SGHTA and CDR2 is FQGNSA. CDR3 sequence (DNA): TGTGCCAGCAGCTCCTCAGGGGGAGTGGGAGGCTACACCTTC. Its protein product is CASSSSGGVGGYTF.

The chain couples TRBV4-1 to TRBJ2-6; D remains ambiguous. V was pared by 1 base and J by 2 bases, with 12 bases between. CDR1 and CDR2 (germline): MGHRA, YSYEKL. The CDR3 contains 17 residues. The CDR3 here is CASSQGLALTGANVLTF. The CDR3 region has the DNA TGCGCCAGCAGCCAAGGTCTCGCCCTAACTGGGGCCAACGTCCTGACTTTC.

This clonotype was observed many times. The V gene is TRBV7-2, the J gene TRBJ1-4; the D is unclear. V lost 1 base and J lost 4, with 10 bases in between. CDR3 length: 15 residues. The germline gives CDR1 SGHTA, CDR2 FQGNSA. CDR3 coding DNA: TGTGCCAGCAGCTTAGATGGCAGGAGTAATGAAAAACTGTTTTTT. Its protein is CASSLDGRSNEKLFF.

This clonotype was picked up many times. The V call is TRBV7-2, the J call TRBJ2-3, with TRBD1 as a possible D gene (6 bases). Trimming pared 3 bases from V and 6 bases from J, leaving 19 bases between. The CDR3 has 16 residues. CDR1 and CDR2 (germline): SGHTA, FQGNSA. In DNA form, the CDR3 reads TGTGCCAGCAGCTTCAACCGGGCAGGGGCAGGGGATACGCAGTATTTT. This translates into CASSFNRAGAGDTQYF.

In the case of this clonotype: This may arise from a read error, as a much more abundant clone is one base away. The chain carries TRBV11-2 and TRBJ2-1; D is possibly TRBD2 (5 bases). Trimming pared 3 bases from V and 10 bases from J, leaving 22 bases between. The CDR3 totals 16 residues. The germline V gene encodes CDR1 SGHAT and CDR2 FQNNGV. The CDR3: CASSLDPGLRRGEQFF. CDR3 nucleotide sequence: TGTGCCAGCAGCTTGGATCCGGGATTAAGGCGAGGGGAGCAGTTCTTC.

CDR3: CASSTSRRGTSGRVPYF. The CDR3 nucleotides are TGTGCCAGCAGCACATCGCGTAGGGGGACTAGCGGGAGGGTGCCGTATTTT. The genes are TRBV28 and TRBJ2-3; 16 nucleotides line up with TRBD2. From germline, CDR1 is MDHEN and CDR2 SYDVKM. CDR3 size: 17 residues. V was pared by 6 bases and J by 14 bases, with 17 bases of the junction left unmatched.

The chain recombines TRBV7-8 with TRBJ1-5; TRBD1 agrees at 11 bases. The V segment lost 5 bases and the J segment 2 bases; nucleotides outside the gene matches: 2. The CDR3 sequence is 15 residues long. The germline V gene encodes CDR1 SGHVS and CDR2 FQNEAQ. CDR3 sequence (DNA): TGTGCCAGCAGCGCGGGACAGGGGGGCAATCAGCCCCAGCATTTT. Its translation: CASSAGQGGNQPQHF.

In its sample, this clonotype was seen a few times. The chain joins TRBV5-1 to TRBJ2-2; D possibly matches TRBD1 or TRBD2 (5 bases each). V gave up 0 bases and J gave up 5 bases, with 14 bases separating them. The length of the CDR3 is 16 residues. Germline-derived CDR1 and CDR2 are SGHRS and YFSETQ. CDR3 nucleotide sequence: TGCGCCAGCAGCTTGGAGGAGCTAGCAGGGACCGGGGAGCTGTTTTTT. It encodes CASSLEELAGTGELFF.

This clonotype was observed many times. This chain links TRBV7-2 with TRBJ2-1, with 12 bases fitting TRBD1. The trim removed 5 bases at V and 15 bases at J, leaving 5 bases unmatched. CDR1 is SGHTA and CDR2 is FQGNSA in the germline V gene. The CDR3 is 12 residues long. This chain's CDR3 is CASSAGTGGRFF. CDR3 DNA sequence: TGTGCCAGCAGCGCCGGGACAGGGGGCAGGTTCTTC.

This clonotype was detected ten times or more. This chain connects TRBV7-9 to TRBJ1-1, with D unresolved. The CDR3 contains 14 residues. CDR1 is SEHNR, CDR2 FQNEAQ, per germline (reference sequence). V lost 11 bases, J lost 0 bases, and 16 bases lay in between. CDR3 sequence reads: CAGGIALLNTEAFF. The DNA of the CDR3 is TGTGCCGGCGGAATCGCATTGCTGAACACTGAAGCTTTCTTT.

This clonotype was counted between two and nine times. The V gene is TRBV4-1, the J gene TRBJ2-7; no reliable D call. In germline, CDR1 is MGHRA, CDR2 YSYEKL. V lost 0 bases and J 3 bases, leaving 12 bases between the germline ends. CDR3 size: 15 residues. The CDR3 bases are TGCGCCAGCAGCCAAGAGGAAAATGGATTCTACGAGCAGTACTTC. Its translation is CASSQEENGFYEQYF.

This clonotype was found many times. V usage is TRBV6-2 or TRBV6-3 and J usage is TRBJ2-1; 10 bases align to TRBD2. The CDR3 consists of 23 residues. CDR1 and CDR2 from the germline V gene are MNHEY and SVGEGT. V lost 0 bases and J lost 0; bases outside the gene matches: 20. CDR3 DNA: TGTGCCAGCAGTTACTCGATCGACCCACCCTTGAGCGGGAGGGATAGCTCCTACAATGAGCAGTTCTTC. Translation: CASSYSIDPPLSGRDSSYNEQFF.

This clonotype was observed many times. The V and J genes are TRBV7-2 and TRBJ1-6; D perhaps matches TRBD1 (6 bases). Germline V lookup: CDR1 SGHTA, CDR2 FQGNSA. This CDR3 spans 15 amino acids. With 6 bases removed from V and 8 bases from J, the gap between germline ends came to 17 bases. The CDR3 region has the DNA TGTGCCAGCAGTTCAAGCAGGGGCCCTCATTCACCCCTCCACTTT. Translated, it gives CASSSSRGPHSPLHF.

This clonotype was seen a handful of times. The rearrangement uses TRBV7-9 and TRBJ1-5, with 7 bases identical to TRBD1. The CDR3 totals 14 residues. After removal of 5 bases from V and 5 bases from J, the junction contained 6 bases not matched to a gene. Per germline, CDR1 SEHNR and CDR2 FQNEAQ (reference sequence). CDR3 amino acids: CASSLGQADQPQHF. In DNA form, the CDR3 reads TGTGCCAGCAGCCTAGGACAGGCGGATCAGCCCCAGCATTTT.

The V and J genes are TRBV7-9 and TRBJ2-2, with unresolved D. The length of the CDR3 is 13 residues. Between the trimmed V and J ends, which lost 5 bases and 3 bases, there was a span of 7 bases. The germline gives CDR1 SEHNR, CDR2 FQNEAQ (reference sequence). For the CDR3, the DNA is TGTGCCAGCAGCCCTAGGTACACCGGGGAGCTGTTTTTT. Its translation is CASSPRYTGELFF.

A few counts support this clonotype. The rearrangement links TRBV20-1 to TRBJ2-7; perhaps TRBD1 as D (6 bases). The germline V gene has CDR1 DFQATT and CDR2 SNEGSKA (reference sequence). V was clipped by 3 bases and J by 7 bases, with 19 bases between them. The CDR3 is 14 residues long. The CDR3 coding sequence is TGCAGTGCTAGTAGGTTTGCACAGGGACCTGAGCAGTACTTC. Translated: CSASRFAQGPEQYF.

V usage is TRBV6-1 and J usage is TRBJ2-3, with 11 bases that match TRBD2. J lost 3 bases, V lost 5 bases, and 7 bases had no gene match. Germline V gene sequence: CDR1 MNHNS, CDR2 SASEGT. CDR3 length: 16 residues. The CDR3 region has the DNA TGTGCCAGCAGTAAACTGACTAGCGGGAAGACAGATACGCAGTATTTT. Its translation: CASSKLTSGKTDTQYF.

This clonotype came up many times. The chain combines TRBV7-2 with TRBJ2-7; TRBD2 matches at 8 bases. Germline V gene data show CDR1 as SGHTA and CDR2 as FQGNSA. Trimming took 5 bases from V and 2 from J; bases not matched to a gene: 8. The CDR3 has 15 residues. The CDR3 region is CASSHGGGGAYEQYF. CDR3 nucleotide sequence: TGTGCCAGCAGCCACGGGGGGGGAGGGGCCTACGAGCAGTACTTC.

V and J are TRBV2 and TRBJ1-6; D is unclear. Trimming took 6 bases from V and 9 from J, leaving 6 bases between them. The CDR3 loop spans 11 amino acids. Per germline, CDR1 SNHLY and CDR2 FYNNEI. Here the CDR3 DNA reads TGTGCCAGCAGGGTGGGTTCACCCCTCCACTTT. This translates into CASRVGSPLHF.

This chain joins TRBV7-3 and TRBJ2-1; the D call may be TRBD1 or TRBD2 (6 bases each). The V end lost 4 bases, the J end lost 9 bases, and 13 bases lay between the germline ends. CDR3 length: 13 residues. Looked up from germline, CDR1 is SGHTA and CDR2 is FQGTGA. The CDR3 spells CASSWGASREQFF. In DNA form, the CDR3 reads TGTGCCAGCAGCTGGGGGGCTAGCCGTGAGCAGTTCTTC. The whole variable domain, filled in from reference TRBV7-3 and TRBJ2-1, reads GAGVSQTPSNKVTEKGKYVELRCDPISGHTALYWYRQSLGQGPEFLIYFQGTGAADDSGLPNDRFFAVRPEGSVSTLKIQRTERGDSAVYLCASSWGASREQFFGPGTRLTVL.

This clonotype was counted a few times. The chain couples TRBV2 to TRBJ2-7; the D gene is possibly TRBD1 (6 bases). The V end was cut by 6 bases, the J end by 7 bases, with 25 bases between. Looked up from germline, CDR1 is SNHLY and CDR2 is FYNNEI. CDR3 length equals 16 residues. CDR3: CASRTKDRPSIGEQYF. The CDR3 DNA reads as TGTGCCAGCAGGACCAAAGACAGGCCGAGTATTGGGGAGCAGTACTTC.

This clonotype was seen only a few times. V is TRBV7-2 and J is TRBJ1-2; D remains unclear. Per the germline V gene, CDR1 is SGHTA and CDR2 is FQGNSA. Deletions cut 0 bases from V and 7 bases from J, with 6 bases between. The CDR3 runs 12 residues. The CDR3 loop is CASSLASFGYTF. The CDR3 DNA is TGTGCCAGCAGCTTAGCGTCCTTTGGCTACACCTTC.

This chain links TRBV11-2 with TRBJ1-1; no definite D call. The CDR3 runs 12 residues. Germline V gives CDR1 SGHAT, CDR2 FQNNGV. V was clipped by 5 bases and J by 6 bases, with 10 bases between them. The CDR3 reads CASSPLGPEAFF. For the CDR3, the DNA is TGTGCCAGCAGCCCTCTGGGTCCTGAAGCTTTCTTT.

This clonotype has at least ten counts. This chain links TRBV7-8 with TRBJ2-3; 7 bases fit TRBD2. Trimming at V came to 5 bases and at J to 10 bases, leaving 12 bases not matched to a gene. The CDR3 loop spans 14 amino acids. In germline, CDR1 is SGHVS, CDR2 FQNEAQ. The CDR3 coding sequence is TGTGCCAGCAGCCCCCCGTGGGGGGGATCGGCGCAGTATTTT. The encoded protein is CASSPPWGGSAQYF.

CDR3 in amino acids: CASSADRDHRGTEAFF. The CDR3 coding sequence is TGTGCCAGTAGTGCCGACAGGGACCATAGGGGCACTGAAGCTTTCTTT. This chain connects TRBV19 to TRBJ1-1, with TRBD1 identical over 7 bases. The CDR3 is 16 amino acids. CDR1 LNHDA and CDR2 SQIVND come from the germline V gene (reference sequence). V dropped 5 bases and J dropped 4; count of bases not matched to a gene: 13.